This TCR beta chain was recovered during a study of cytomegalovirus exposure and HLA in healthy donors. Sequenced by immunoSEQ multiplex PCR; TCRdb stores in-frame clones only, minus some. The table shows about 160,000 clones, with 95% to 97% occurring only once. Notes on the study in general: Diagnosis of cytomegalovirus status made by the classifier reportedly showed high specificity and sensitivity.

Points on this clone: Its antigen is not known.

Trimming took 8 bases from V and 8 from J, leaving 16 bases between them. This CDR3 has 13 amino acids. CDR1 is ENHRY, CDR2 SYGVKD, per germline. This TCR was recovered from a woman aged 18-29 years in good health and CMV-seronegative. This chain uses TRBV10-3 with TRBJ2-1; D perhaps matches TRBD2 (5 bases). The material sequenced was PBMCs. The CDR3, as DNA: TGTGCCATCGGAGAGAATAAGGAGGATGAGCAGTTCTTC. Residues: CAIGENKEDEQFF.